In this sample, the clone carrying this T cell receptor beta chain turned up many times. Its target is unknown. This record comes from a study of T cells in Graves' hyperthyroidism and ophthalmopathy. From RNA transcripts, TCR beta CDR3 regions were amplified. HTBI primers were employed in a first-round RT-PCR of the TCR CDR3. TCRdb used MiXCR to reprocess the multiplex PCR reads, holding one entry per CDR3 protein. The table lists hundreds of thousands of distinct CDR3 sequences, 38% of them singletons. Whole-study results and caveats: Ophthalmopathy could be told apart from stable hyperthyroidism with a 13 V-J model. In validation, the model predicted ophthalmopathy. These predictions came a median roughly 7.1 months before onset.

The definition of stable Graves' hyperthyroidism was no ophthalmopathy progression within 18 months. The authors obtained PBMCs from 10 ml of fresh peripheral blood. Germline CDR1 SNHLY, CDR2 FYNNEI. The V gene lost 4 bases and the J gene lost 2 bases, with 9 bases spanning the gap. This CDR3 is 14 amino acids long. The chain carries TRBV2 and TRBJ1-5; D might be TRBD1 (5 bases). What was sequenced was blood. This sequence originates from a man younger than 35 with Graves' hyperthyroidism. CDR3 amino acids: CASSGSGGNQPQHF. In DNA, the CDR3 is TGTGCCAGCAGTGGTTCGGGGGGCAATCAGCCCCAGCATTTT.